The 12 T cell receptor beta chains below come from one sample, sequenced in a study of human T cells and chemical hapten exposure. Sample time point: pre-sensitization, week 0. Specified treatment: therapeutic diphenylcyclopropenone sensitization with weekly scalp DPC. TCRdb passed the RACE reads through MiXCR, listing each CDR3 protein once. Seen here are 62,000 or so distinct CDR3 sequences, approximately 11% observed once, and the top ten hold roughly 5.2%. Sequencing was performed on whole blood, taken in connection with sensitization to the hapten diphenylcyclopropenone (DPC). All receptors derive from a woman in her fifties or sixties with alopecia areata. Some clones in this sample may be carry-over from other donors' samples.

This clonotype was seen many times. V usage is TRBV18 and J usage is TRBJ2-3; no reliable D call. V gave up 0 bases and J gave up 2 bases, with 3 bases separating them. This CDR3 has 13 amino acids. The germline gives CDR1 KGHSH, CDR2 LQKENI. CDR3 protein: CASSPPNTDTQYF. DNA of the CDR3: TGTGCCAGCTCACCACCGAACACAGATACGCAGTATTTT.

This clonotype has more than one count but fewer than ten. The chain uses TRBV2 and TRBJ1-1; 8 nucleotides align to TRBD1. Germline V lookup: CDR1 SNHLY, CDR2 FYNNEI. The CDR3 has 14 residues. V shed 10 bases and J 1 base; nucleotides not matched to a gene: 8. The CDR3 sequence is CATNQGAGNTEAFF. CDR3 nucleotide sequence: TGTGCCACAAACCAGGGGGCTGGGAACACTGAAGCTTTCTTT.

This clonotype was counted between two and nine times. The J gene is TRBJ2-5, the V gene TRBV5-6; perhaps D is TRBD1 or TRBD2 (5 bases each). The germline V gene encodes CDR1 SGHDT and CDR2 YYEEEE. The CDR3 is 16 residues long. Deletions cut 4 bases from V and 1 base from J, with 17 bases between. In DNA, the CDR3 is TGTGCCAGCAGCCCGCAAACCCGGGGCCCCCAAGAGACCCAGTACTTC. Residues: CASSPQTRGPQETQYF. Together with reference TRBV5-6 and TRBJ2-5, the CDR3 gives the full variable domain: DAGVTQSPTHLIKTRGQQVTLRCSPKSGHDTVSWYQQALGQGPQFIFQYYEEEERQRGNFPDRFSGHQFPNYSSELNVNALLLGDSALYLCASSPQTRGPQETQYFGPGTRLLVL.

The chain is built from TRBV28 and TRBJ1-2; possibly TRBD1 for D (6 bases). The CDR3 contains 15 residues. Trimming took 4 bases from V and 0 from J, leaving 12 bases between them. Germline CDR1 MDHEN, CDR2 SYDVKM. Here the CDR3 reads CASSSPGATNYGYTF. In nucleotides, the CDR3 is TGTGCCAGCAGTTCCCCAGGGGCGACTAACTATGGCTACACCTTC.

The sample holds many counts of this clonotype. This rearrangement joins TRBV7-6 to TRBJ2-7, with D hard to call. The germline CDR1 and CDR2 sequences are SGHVS and FNYEAQ. The ends were cut back, 0 bases at V and 7 bases at J, with 10 bases in the middle. The CDR3 totals 13 residues. DNA for the CDR3: TGTGCCAGCAGCTTAGCGCGAGAGGCAGAGCAGTACTTC. It is translated as CASSLAREAEQYF.

This clonotype was recorded at least ten times. The rearrangement uses TRBV6-2 or TRBV6-3 and TRBJ2-7, with 8 bases aligning to TRBD1. This CDR3 contains 15 residues. The junction had 11 bases not matched to a gene; V was cut back by 4 bases and J by 6 bases. Germline V CDR1 and CDR2: MNHEY, SVGEGT. The CDR3 here is CASSSLGQGISEQYF. The CDR3 coding sequence is TGTGCCAGCAGTTCCCTAGGACAGGGAATTTCCGAGCAGTACTTC.

The chain links TRBV14 to TRBJ1-1; D gene ambiguous. The CDR3 is made up of 14 amino acids. V was trimmed by 4 bases and J by 2 bases, leaving 11 bases between them. CDR1 is SGHDN and CDR2 is FVKESK in the germline V gene. The CDR3 sequence: CASSPVWSNTEAFF. Written as DNA, the CDR3 is TGTGCCAGCAGCCCCGTCTGGAGTAACACTGAAGCTTTCTTT.

This clonotype has ten or more counts. This rearrangement joins TRBV29-1 to TRBJ2-5; possibly TRBD1 or TRBD2 for D (6 bases each). This CDR3 has 16 amino acids. Trimming pared 0 bases from V and 2 bases from J, leaving 16 bases between. Germline V lookup: CDR1 SQVTM, CDR2 ANQGSEA. The CDR3 DNA reads TGCAGCGTTGAAGATTCGGGGGACACCGAACAAGAGACCCAGTACTTC. It codes for CSVEDSGDTEQETQYF.

This clonotype was detected ten times or more. The chain carries TRBV20-1 and TRBJ2-7, with 9 bases lining up with TRBD1. The junction had 6 bases not matched to a gene; V was cut back by 1 base and J by 2 bases. Germline loops: CDR1 DFQATT, CDR2 SNEGSKA (reference sequence). CDR3 size: 15 residues. CDR3 nucleotides: TGCAGTGCTAGAGCAACAGGGGGCTTGACCTACGAGCAGTACTTC. As protein: CSARATGGLTYEQYF.

A few counts support this clonotype. This rearrangement joins TRBV5-1 to TRBJ1-1, with D possibly being TRBD1 (5 bases). V lost 7 bases and J lost 4, with 23 bases in between. CDR3 size: 16 residues. Germline CDR1 reads SGHRS; CDR2 reads YFSETQ. CDR3: CASAEGEGLSSTEAFF. For the CDR3, the DNA is TGCGCCAGCGCGGAAGGGGAGGGATTGAGTTCCACTGAAGCTTTCTTT.

This clonotype occurred many times. The J gene is TRBJ1-2, the V gene TRBV29-1, with 7 positions matching TRBD1. V shed 4 bases and J 4 bases; nucleotides not matched to a gene: 3. Germline V gene sequence: CDR1 SQVTM, CDR2 ANQGSEA. CDR3 length equals 12 residues. In DNA, the CDR3 is TGCAGCGTTGCGGCAGGGGGCTATGGCTACACCTTC. Encoded protein: CSVAAGGYGYTF.

Many counts were recorded for this clonotype. CDR3 nucleotide sequence: TGTGCCAGCAGCCATGGACTAGCGGCCACCTACGAGCAGTACTTC. This sequence encodes CASSHGLAATYEQYF. The chain employs TRBV3-1 and TRBJ2-7, with 10 bases identical to TRBD2. This CDR3 region has 15 residues. Germline V lookup: CDR1 LGHDT, CDR2 YNNKEL (reference sequence). V lost 3 bases and J lost 2; bases outside the gene matches: 4.